This TCR beta chain was recovered during a study of blood T cell repertoires in COVID-19. Whole-study context: In each case, the material was cDNA or gDNA derived from T cells, B-cell-depleted T cells, or PBMCs.

Source study methods: Amplification with reference gene primers provided the estimates of nucleated cell counts. Clones were read by immunoSEQ multiplex PCR, and TCRdb kept only the in-frame ones, dropping some. The V and J calls and clone size come from that table; D and trimming were worked out from the DNA. The sample carries 200,000 to 300,000 clones, over 80% recorded once. This receptor was identified in a woman in her 40s who had recovered from COVID-19. The sample taken for sequencing was peripheral blood.

The CDR3 DNA sequence: TGTGCCGGGATCCTGATGGGACAGGGTTACGGGGAGCTGTTTTTT. Encoded protein: CAGILMGQGYGELFF. The chain carries TRBV30 and TRBJ2-2; 9 nucleotides align to TRBD1. V lost 8 bases and J lost 7; bases outside the gene matches: 14. Germline CDR1 GTSNPN, CDR2 SVGIG (reference sequence). CDR3 length: 15 residues.